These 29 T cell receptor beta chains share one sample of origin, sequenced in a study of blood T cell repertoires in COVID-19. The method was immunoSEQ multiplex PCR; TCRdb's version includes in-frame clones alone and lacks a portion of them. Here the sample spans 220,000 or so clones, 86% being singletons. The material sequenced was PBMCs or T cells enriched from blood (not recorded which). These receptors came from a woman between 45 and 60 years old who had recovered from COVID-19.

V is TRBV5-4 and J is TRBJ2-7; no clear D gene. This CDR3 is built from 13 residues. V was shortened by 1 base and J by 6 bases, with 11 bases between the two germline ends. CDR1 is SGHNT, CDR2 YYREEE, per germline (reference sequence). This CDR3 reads CASSLPFVLEQYF. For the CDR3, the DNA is TGTGCCAGCAGCTTGCCATTTGTACTCGAGCAGTACTTC. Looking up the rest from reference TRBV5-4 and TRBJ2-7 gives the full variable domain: ETGVTQSPTHLIKTRGQQVTLRCSSQSGHNTVSWYQQALGQGPQFIFQYYREEENGRGNFPPRFSGLQFPNYSSELNVNALELDDSALYLCASSLPFVLEQYFGPGTRLTVT.

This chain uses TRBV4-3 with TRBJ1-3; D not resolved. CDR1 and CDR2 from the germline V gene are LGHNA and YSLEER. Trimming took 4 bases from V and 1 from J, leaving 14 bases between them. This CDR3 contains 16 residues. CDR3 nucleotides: TGCGCCAGCAGCCGGCTCCGAGGAGGATCTGGAAACACCATATATTTT. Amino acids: CASSRLRGGSGNTIYF.

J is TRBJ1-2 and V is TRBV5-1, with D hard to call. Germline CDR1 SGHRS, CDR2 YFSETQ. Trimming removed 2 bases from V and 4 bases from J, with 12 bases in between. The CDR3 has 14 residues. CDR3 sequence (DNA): TGCGCCAGCAGCTTCCCTGGAGCTCCCTATGGCTACACCTTC. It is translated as CASSFPGAPYGYTF.

The CDR3 DNA follows: TGTGCCAGCAGCCAAGAGGGACACCGAACAGATACGCAGTATTTT. Translation: CASSQEGHRTDTQYF. The V call is TRBV3-1 (or the pseudogene TRBV3-2), the J call TRBJ2-3; the D gene is possibly TRBD1 (6 bases). The CDR3 sequence is 15 residues long. V lost 0 bases to trimming and J lost 3 bases, with 10 bases between them. Germline lookup yields CDR1 LGHDT and CDR2 YNNKEL (reference sequence).

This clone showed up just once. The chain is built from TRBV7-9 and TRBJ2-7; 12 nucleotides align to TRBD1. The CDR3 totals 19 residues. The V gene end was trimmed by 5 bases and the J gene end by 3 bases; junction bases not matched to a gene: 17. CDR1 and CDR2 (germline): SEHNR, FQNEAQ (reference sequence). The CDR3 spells CASSLAGTGGPSHLYEQYF. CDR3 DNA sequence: TGTGCCAGCAGCCTGGCCGGGACAGGGGGCCCCAGCCATCTCTACGAGCAGTACTTC.

The CDR3 DNA sequence: TGTGCCAGCAGTGTACAGGGGGCGTATAGCAATCAGCCCCAGCATTTT. Its protein product is CASSVQGAYSNQPQHF. The chain combines TRBV27 with TRBJ1-5, with 9 bases aligning to TRBD1. After removal of 5 bases from V and 0 bases from J, the junction contained 5 bases not matched to a gene. The CDR3 runs 16 residues. CDR1 is MNHEY and CDR2 is SMNVEV in the germline V gene (reference sequence).

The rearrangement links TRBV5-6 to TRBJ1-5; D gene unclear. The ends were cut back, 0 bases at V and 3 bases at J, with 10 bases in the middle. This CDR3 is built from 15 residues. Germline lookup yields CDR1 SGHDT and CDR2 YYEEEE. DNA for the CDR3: TGTGCCAGCAGCTTGGTTACAGCCCCCAATCAGCCCCAGCATTTT. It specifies CASSLVTAPNQPQHF.

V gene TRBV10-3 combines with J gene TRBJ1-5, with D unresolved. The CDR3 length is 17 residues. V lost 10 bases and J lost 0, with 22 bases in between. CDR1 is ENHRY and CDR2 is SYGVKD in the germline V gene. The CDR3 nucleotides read TGTGCCACCGGGAGCGTTTCGGGCTACAATAGCAATCAGCCCCAGCATTTT. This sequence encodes CATGSVSGYNSNQPQHF.

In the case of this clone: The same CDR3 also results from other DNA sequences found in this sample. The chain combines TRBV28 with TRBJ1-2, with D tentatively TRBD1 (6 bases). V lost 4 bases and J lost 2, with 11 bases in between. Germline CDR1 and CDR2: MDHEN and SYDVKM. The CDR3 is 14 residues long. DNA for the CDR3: TGTGCCAGCAGTTCAGGGGTAGGAAACTATGGCTACACCTTC. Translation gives CASSSGVGNYGYTF.

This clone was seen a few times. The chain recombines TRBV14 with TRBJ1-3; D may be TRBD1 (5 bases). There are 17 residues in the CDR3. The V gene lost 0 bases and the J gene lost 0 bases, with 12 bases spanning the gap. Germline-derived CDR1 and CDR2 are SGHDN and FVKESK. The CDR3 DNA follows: TGTGCCAGCAGCCAAGAGCGGACACCCCTCTCTGGAAACACCATATATTTT. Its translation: CASSQERTPLSGNTIYF.

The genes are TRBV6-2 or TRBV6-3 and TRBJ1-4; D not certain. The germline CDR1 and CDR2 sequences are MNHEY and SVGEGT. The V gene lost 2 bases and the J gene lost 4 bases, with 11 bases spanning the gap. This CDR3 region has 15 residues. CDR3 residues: CASSYADRGNEKLFF. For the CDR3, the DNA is TGTGCCAGCAGTTACGCGGACCGGGGTAATGAAAAACTGTTTTTT.

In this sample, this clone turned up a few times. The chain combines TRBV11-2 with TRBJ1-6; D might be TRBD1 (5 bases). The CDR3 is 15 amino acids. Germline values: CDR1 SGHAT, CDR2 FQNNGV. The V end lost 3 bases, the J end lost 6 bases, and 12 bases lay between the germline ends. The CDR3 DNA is TGTGCCAGCAGCTTGTCCGGGGGAACTAATTCACCCCTCCACTTT. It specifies CASSLSGGTNSPLHF. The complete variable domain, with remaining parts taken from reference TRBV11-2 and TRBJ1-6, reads EAGVAQSPRYKIIEKRQSVAFWCNPISGHATLYWYQQILGQGPKLLIQFQNNGVVDDSQLPKDRFSAERLKGVDSTLKIQPAKLEDSAVYLCASSLSGGTNSPLHFGNGTRLTVT.

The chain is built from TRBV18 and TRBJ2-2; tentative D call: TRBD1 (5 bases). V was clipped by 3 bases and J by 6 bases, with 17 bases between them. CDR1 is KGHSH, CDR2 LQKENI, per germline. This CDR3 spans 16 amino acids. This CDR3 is CASSPGIRQSSGELFF. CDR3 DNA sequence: TGTGCCAGCTCACCGGGAATTAGACAGTCGTCCGGGGAGCTGTTTTTT.

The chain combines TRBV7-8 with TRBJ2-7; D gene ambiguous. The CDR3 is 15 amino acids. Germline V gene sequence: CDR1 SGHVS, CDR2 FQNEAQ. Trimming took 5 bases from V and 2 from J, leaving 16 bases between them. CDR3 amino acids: CASSPLIASTYEQYF. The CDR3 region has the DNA TGTGCCAGCAGCCCCCTCATTGCGTCCACCTACGAGCAGTACTTC.

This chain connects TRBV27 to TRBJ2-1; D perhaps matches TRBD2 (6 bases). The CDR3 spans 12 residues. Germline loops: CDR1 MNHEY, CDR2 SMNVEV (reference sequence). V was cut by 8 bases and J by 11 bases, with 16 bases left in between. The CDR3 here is CASGIHGSQQFF. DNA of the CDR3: TGTGCCAGCGGAATTCACGGGAGTCAGCAGTTCTTC.

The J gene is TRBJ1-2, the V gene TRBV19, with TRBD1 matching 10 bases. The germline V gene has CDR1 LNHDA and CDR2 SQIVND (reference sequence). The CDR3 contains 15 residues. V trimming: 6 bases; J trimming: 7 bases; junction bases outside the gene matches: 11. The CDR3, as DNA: TGTGCCAGTAGACGGGCCAAGACAGGGGGCGGTGGCTACACCTTC. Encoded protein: CASRRAKTGGGGYTF. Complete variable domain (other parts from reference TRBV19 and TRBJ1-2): DGGITQSPKYLFRKEGQNVTLSCEQNLNHDAMYWYRQDPGQGLRLIYYSQIVNDFQKGDIAEGYSVSREKKESFPLTVTSAQKNPTAFYLCASRRAKTGGGGYTFGSGTRLTVV.

In DNA, the CDR3 is TGTGCCAGCAGCTTAGCGTTGAGAGAGACCCAGTACTTC. This encodes CASSLALRETQYF. The chain employs TRBV7-6 and TRBJ2-5; D is unresolved. The CDR3 contains 13 residues. Deletions cut 0 bases from V and 4 bases from J, with 6 bases between. Germline values: CDR1 SGHVS, CDR2 FNYEAQ.

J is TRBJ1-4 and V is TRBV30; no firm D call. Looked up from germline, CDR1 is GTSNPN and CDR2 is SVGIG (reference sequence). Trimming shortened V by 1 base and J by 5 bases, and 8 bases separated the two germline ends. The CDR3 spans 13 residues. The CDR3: CAWSAQTNEKLFF. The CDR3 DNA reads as TGTGCCTGGAGTGCCCAAACAAATGAAAAACTGTTTTTT.

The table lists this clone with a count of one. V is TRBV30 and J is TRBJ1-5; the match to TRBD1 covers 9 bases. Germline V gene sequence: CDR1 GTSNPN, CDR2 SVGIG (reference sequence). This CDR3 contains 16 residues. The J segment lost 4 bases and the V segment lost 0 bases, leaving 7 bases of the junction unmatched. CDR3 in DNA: TGTGCCTGGAGTGTTCCGGGGACAGGGTGGAATCAGCCCCAGCATTTT. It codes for CAWSVPGTGWNQPQHF.

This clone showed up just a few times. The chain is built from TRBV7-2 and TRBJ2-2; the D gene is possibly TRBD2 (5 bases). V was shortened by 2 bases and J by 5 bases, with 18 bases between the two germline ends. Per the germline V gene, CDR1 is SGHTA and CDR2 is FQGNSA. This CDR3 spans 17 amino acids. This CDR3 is CASSLNPFSSATGELFF. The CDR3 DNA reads TGTGCCAGCAGCTTAAACCCGTTCAGTAGCGCAACCGGGGAGCTGTTTTTT.

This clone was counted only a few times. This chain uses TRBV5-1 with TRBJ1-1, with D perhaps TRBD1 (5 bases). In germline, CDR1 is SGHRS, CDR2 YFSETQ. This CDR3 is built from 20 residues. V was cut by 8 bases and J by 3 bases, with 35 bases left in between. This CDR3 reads CASKPTAWGGTKKGDTEAFF. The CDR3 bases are TGCGCCAGTAAACCCACAGCTTGGGGGGGGACGAAAAAAGGGGACACTGAAGCTTTCTTT.

This chain's CDR3 is CASRPQGLDTDTQYF. Here the CDR3 DNA reads TGTGCCAGCAGGCCCCAGGGACTGGATACAGATACGCAGTATTTT. The gene calls are TRBV25-1 and TRBJ2-3, with a weak D call TRBD2 (6 bases). Per germline, CDR1 MGHDK and CDR2 SYGVNS. The CDR3 totals 15 residues. Trimming took 6 bases from V and 3 from J, leaving 16 bases between them.

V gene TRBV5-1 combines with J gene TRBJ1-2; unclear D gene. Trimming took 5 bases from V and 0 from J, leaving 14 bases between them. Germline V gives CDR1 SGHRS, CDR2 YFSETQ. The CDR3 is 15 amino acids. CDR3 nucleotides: TGCGCCAGCAGAAGGAGGGAAGGAGCTAACTATGGCTACACCTTC. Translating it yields CASRRREGANYGYTF.

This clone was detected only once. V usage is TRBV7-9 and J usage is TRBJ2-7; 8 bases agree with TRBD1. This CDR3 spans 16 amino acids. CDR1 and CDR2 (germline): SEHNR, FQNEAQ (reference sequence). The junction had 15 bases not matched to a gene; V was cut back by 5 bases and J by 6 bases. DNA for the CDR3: TGTGCCAGCAGCATCATCCAGGGGGCGCCTTCTAGCGAGCAGTACTTC. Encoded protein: CASSIIQGAPSSEQYF.

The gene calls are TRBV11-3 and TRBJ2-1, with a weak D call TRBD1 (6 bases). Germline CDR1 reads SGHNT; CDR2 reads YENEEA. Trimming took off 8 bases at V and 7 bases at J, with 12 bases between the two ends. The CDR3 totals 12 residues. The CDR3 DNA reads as TGTGCCAGCGGGGGCAGGGCTAATGAGCAGTTCTTC. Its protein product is CASGGRANEQFF.

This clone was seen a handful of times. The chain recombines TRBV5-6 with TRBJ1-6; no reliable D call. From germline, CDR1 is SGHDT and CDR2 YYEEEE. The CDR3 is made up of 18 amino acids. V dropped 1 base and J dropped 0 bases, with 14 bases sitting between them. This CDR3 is CASSLWALGSSYNSPLHF. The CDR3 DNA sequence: TGTGCCAGCAGCTTGTGGGCTTTGGGGAGCTCCTATAATTCACCCCTCCACTTT.

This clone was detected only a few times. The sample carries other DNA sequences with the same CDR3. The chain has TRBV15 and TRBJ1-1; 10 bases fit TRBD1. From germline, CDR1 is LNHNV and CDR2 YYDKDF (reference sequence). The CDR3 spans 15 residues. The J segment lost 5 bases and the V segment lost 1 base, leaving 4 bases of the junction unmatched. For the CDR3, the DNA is TGTGCCACCAGCAGAGGGGACAGGGGAAGGACTGAAGCTTTCTTT. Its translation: CATSRGDRGRTEAFF. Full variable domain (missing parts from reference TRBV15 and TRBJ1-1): DAMVIQNPRYQVTQFGKPVTLSCSQTLNHNVMYWYQQKSSQAPKLLFHYYDKDFNNEADTPDNFQSRRPNTSFCFLDIRSPGLGDTAMYLCATSRGDRGRTEAFFGQGTRLTVV.

The CDR3 loop is CASSKSFSTGNQPQHF. In nucleotides, the CDR3 is TGTGCCAGCAGCAAAAGTTTTTCGACAGGCAATCAGCCCCAGCATTTT. The chain is built from TRBV7-8 and TRBJ1-5; D is possibly TRBD1 (5 bases). Germline V CDR1 and CDR2: SGHVS, FQNEAQ. Between the trimmed V and J ends, which lost 5 bases and 2 bases, there was a span of 16 bases. This CDR3 is 16 amino acids long.

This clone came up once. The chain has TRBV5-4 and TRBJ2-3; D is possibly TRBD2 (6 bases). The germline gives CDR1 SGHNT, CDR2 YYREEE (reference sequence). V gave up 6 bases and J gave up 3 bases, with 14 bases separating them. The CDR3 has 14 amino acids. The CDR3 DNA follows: TGTGCCAGCACAATATCGACTAGAACAGATACGCAGTATTTT. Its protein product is CASTISTRTDTQYF. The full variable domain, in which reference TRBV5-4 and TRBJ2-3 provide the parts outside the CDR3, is ETGVTQSPTHLIKTRGQQVTLRCSSQSGHNTVSWYQQALGQGPQFIFQYYREEENGRGNFPPRFSGLQFPNYSSELNVNALELDDSALYLCASTISTRTDTQYFGPGTRLTVL.